A selection of T cell receptor beta chains follows, all from one sample in a study of control samples from healthy donors and cancer patients. Generated by immunoSEQ multiplex PCR, the TCRdb table keeps only in-frame clones and is missing some. The sample records approximately 210,000 clones, roughly nine tenths being singletons. Sequencing was performed on blood. The receptors here all came from a man in his thirties or forties in good health. CDR3s include the opening cysteine and the closing phenylalanine or tryptophan. A D gene is named only where the DNA matches it firmly. A row's size may be missing; if present it is once, few, many or a size class.

V gene	D gene	J gene	clone size	CDR3 DNA	CDR3 protein
TRBV5-1	NA	TRBJ2-7	NA	TGCGCCAGCAGCTCCTCCTACGAGCAGTACTTC	CASSSSYEQYF
TRBV7-3	NA	TRBJ2-2	NA	TGTGCCAGCAGCTTAACCCAAACTGGCACCGGGGAGCTGTTTTTT	CASSLTQTGTGELFF
TRBV5-1	NA	TRBJ1-4	NA	TGCGCCAGCAGCTTTTCGGGGCCTATAATTAATGAAAAACTGTTTTTT	CASSFSGPIINEKLFF
TRBV10-3	NA	TRBJ1-1	NA	TGTGCCATCAGTGAACAGATGAACACTGAAGCTTTCTTT	CAISEQMNTEAFF
TRBV4-2	TRBD2	TRBJ2-3	NA	TGTGCCAGCAGCCCGGGACTAGCTTTAGATACGCAGTATTTT	CASSPGLALDTQYF
TRBV12-5	TRBD1	TRBJ1-5	NA	TGTGCTAGTGGTCCGGGACAGGGGAGAAATCAGCCCCAGCATTTT	CASGPGQGRNQPQHF
TRBV6-6	NA	TRBJ1-6	NA	TGTGCCACCAACTCCGGCCCGGGGGCGCGCTATTCACCCCTCCACTTT	CATNSGPGARYSPLHF
TRBV6-1	NA	TRBJ2-7	NA	TGTGCCAGCAGTGAATCGGGACCCAAAGGCTACGAGCAGTACTTC	CASSESGPKGYEQYF
TRBV11-2	NA	TRBJ1-6	NA	TGTGCCAGCAGCCAATCCTGGGGGGCTTCACCCCTCCACTTT	CASSQSWGASPLHF
TRBV4-2	TRBD2	TRBJ2-1	NA	TGTGCCAGCAGCCAGGAGACTAGCGGGGGGACGGGGTCCTACAATGAGCAGTTCTTC	CASSQETSGGTGSYNEQFF
TRBV29-1	TRBD1	TRBJ1-2	few	TGCAGCGTCTTCGACCGACAGGGGCGGACCCATGGCTACACCTTC	CSVFDRQGRTHGYTF
TRBV18	NA	TRBJ1-6	NA	TGTGCCAGCTCACCTCGGGGGGGAGGCTCACCCCTCCACTTT	CASSPRGGGSPLHF
TRBV2	NA	TRBJ2-2	NA	TGTGCCAGCAGTGAACGGGTGCCCGGGGAGCTGTTTTTT	CASSERVPGELFF
TRBV20-1	NA	TRBJ1-1	NA	TGCAGTGCTAGTAGAGGTACAGGGAACACTGAAGCTTTCTTT	CSASRGTGNTEAFF
TRBV10-2	NA	TRBJ1-1	NA	TGCGCCAGCAGAGAAAACACTGAAGCTTTCTTT	CASRENTEAFF
TRBV11-1	NA	TRBJ1-5	NA	TGTGCCAGCAGCTCCTCAGGGCCCCAGCATTTT	CASSSSGPQHF
TRBV19	NA	TRBJ2-2	NA	TGTGCCAGTAGTGGCAGGGGTAGCGGGGAGCTGTTTTTT	CASSGRGSGELFF
TRBV7-8	NA	TRBJ2-6	NA	TGTGCCAGCAGCTTTGTGGGGTCTGGGGCCAACGTCCTGACTTTC	CASSFVGSGANVLTF
TRBV6-2/TRBV6-3	TRBD2	TRBJ2-1	NA	TGTGCCAGCAGTTCGTCCGGGACTAGCGGTCTGGGCTCCTACAATGAGCAGTTCTTC	CASSSSGTSGLGSYNEQFF
TRBV7-9	NA	TRBJ1-1	once	TGTGCCAGCAGTTTCCTCCAGGGGATAAGCACTGAAGCTTTCTTT	CASSFLQGISTEAFF
TRBV4-2	TRBD1	TRBJ1-6	NA	TGTGCCAGCAGCCAAGATCAGGGGGCGGGGAATTCACCCCTCCACTTT	CASSQDQGAGNSPLHF
TRBV7-9	NA	TRBJ2-6	once	TGTGCCAGCAGCGGTTCCGGGACATCTCTCTCTGGGGCCAACGTCCTGACTTTC	CASSGSGTSLSGANVLTF
TRBV7-9	NA	TRBJ2-1	NA	TGTGCCAGCAGCTTAGACTGGGGCGTCTCCTACAATGAGCAGTTCTTC	CASSLDWGVSYNEQFF
TRBV30	NA	TRBJ1-2	NA	TGTGCCTGGAGTGTAAGTTGGGCAGGCTACACCTTC	CAWSVSWAGYTF
TRBV10-3	NA	TRBJ1-1	NA	TGTGCCATCAGTGAGACCGTGAACACTGAAGCTTTCTTT	CAISETVNTEAFF
TRBV7-9	NA	TRBJ1-2	NA	TGTGCCAGCAGCTTAGCAGGCTACACCTTC	CASSLAGYTF
TRBV4-1	NA	TRBJ2-7	NA	TGCGCCAGCAGCCAAGTATCAGTGGGAGAGCAGTACTTC	CASSQVSVGEQYF
TRBV6-5	TRBD1	TRBJ2-3	once	TGTGCCAGCACTACCGGACAGGACACAGATACGCAGTATTTT	CASTTGQDTDTQYF
TRBV12-5	TRBD2	TRBJ2-3	NA	TGTGCTAGTGGTTTGAATAGCGGGGGGAGCACAGATACGCAGTATTTT	CASGLNSGGSTDTQYF
TRBV30	NA	TRBJ1-1	NA	TGTGCCTGGAGCCAAACAGGGCTGGGACCTGAAGCTTTCTTT	CAWSQTGLGPEAFF
TRBV5-5	TRBD1	TRBJ2-1	NA	TGTGCCAGCAACCGGGACAGTCTATTAGATGAGCAGTTCTTC	CASNRDSLLDEQFF
TRBV7-9	TRBD2	TRBJ2-5	NA	TGTGCCAGCAGCCCCGAGACTAGCGGGGGTCGAGAGACCCAGTACTTC	CASSPETSGGRETQYF
TRBV25-1	TRBD1	TRBJ1-6	NA	TGTGCCAGCAGAGGGACAGGGACAAATTCACCCCTCCACTTT	CASRGTGTNSPLHF
TRBV30	NA	TRBJ1-2	NA	TGTGCCTGGGCGCAAGCTAACTATGGCTACACCTTC	CAWAQANYGYTF
TRBV7-8	NA	TRBJ1-3	few	TGTGCCAGCAGTCCTGGACAAGGAAACACCATATATTTT	CASSPGQGNTIYF
TRBV7-9	TRBD1	TRBJ1-3	NA	TGTGCCAGCAGCTTAACAGGGGAAAACACCATATATTTT	CASSLTGENTIYF
TRBV9	NA	TRBJ2-6	NA	TGTGCCAGCAGCGGCCCCAGGCCTGGGGCCAACGTCCTGACTTTC	CASSGPRPGANVLTF
TRBV5-1	NA	TRBJ1-3	NA	TGCGCCAGCAGCTTGGATGGACAGTACTCTGGAAACACCATATATTTT	CASSLDGQYSGNTIYF
TRBV9	TRBD1	TRBJ1-2	NA	TGTGCCAGCAGCGGCGAGGTCTCAGGGGGTTACTATGGCTACACCTTC	CASSGEVSGGYYGYTF
TRBV11-2	NA	TRBJ1-1	NA	TGTGCCAGCGAAACACCCACTGAAGCTTTCTTT	CASETPTEAFF
TRBV5-4	TRBD1	TRBJ1-6	NA	TGTGCCAGCAGGGACAGGGGAGATTCACCCCTCCACTTT	CASRDRGDSPLHF
TRBV2	NA	TRBJ1-1	NA	TGTGCCAGCAGGGTACAGGGGAACACTGAAGCTTTCTTT	CASRVQGNTEAFF
TRBV10-1	TRBD2	TRBJ2-7	NA	TGCGCCAGCAGTGAAGAACTAGCGGGGCGACGCTCCTACGAGCAGTACTTC	CASSEELAGRRSYEQYF
TRBV18	NA	TRBJ2-3	few	TGTGCCAGCTCACCTCTTAGCGGCACTAGCACAGATACGCAGTATTTT	CASSPLSGTSTDTQYF
TRBV5-6	NA	TRBJ1-5	NA	TGTGCCAGCAGCTTGGCCGGAAGGGGAATTCAGCCCCAGCATTTT	CASSLAGRGIQPQHF
TRBV7-8	NA	TRBJ1-1	NA	TGTGCCAGCAGCTTAGCGAAGCCAACTGAAGCTTTCTTT	CASSLAKPTEAFF
TRBV7-9	TRBD1	TRBJ2-3	NA	TGTGCCAGCAGGACAGGGGTAGCAGATACGCAGTATTTT	CASRTGVADTQYF